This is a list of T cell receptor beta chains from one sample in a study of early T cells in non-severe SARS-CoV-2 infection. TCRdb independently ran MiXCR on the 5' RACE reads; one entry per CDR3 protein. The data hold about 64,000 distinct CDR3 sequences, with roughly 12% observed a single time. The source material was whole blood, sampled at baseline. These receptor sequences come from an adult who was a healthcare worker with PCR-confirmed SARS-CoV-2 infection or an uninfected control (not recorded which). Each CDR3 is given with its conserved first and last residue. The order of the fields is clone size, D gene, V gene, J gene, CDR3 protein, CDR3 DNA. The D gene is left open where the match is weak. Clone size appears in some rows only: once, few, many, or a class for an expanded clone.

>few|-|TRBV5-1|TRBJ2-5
CASSFPGSQETQYF
TGCGCCAGCAGCTTCCCAGGGAGCCAAGAGACCCAGTACTTC
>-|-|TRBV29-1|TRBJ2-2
CSVEQPRGTGELFF
TGCAGCGTTGAACAACCCCGTGGCACCGGGGAGCTGTTTTTT
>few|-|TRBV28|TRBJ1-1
CASSFPQLTEAFF
TGTGCCAGCAGTTTTCCCCAATTGACTGAAGCTTTCTTT
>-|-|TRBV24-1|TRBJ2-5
CATSDLRDHGETQYF
TGTGCCACCAGTGATTTGCGGGACCACGGGGAGACCCAGTACTTC
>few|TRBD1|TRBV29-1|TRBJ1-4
CSVQERDSSNEKLFF
TGCAGCGTCCAAGAGAGGGACAGCAGTAATGAAAAACTGTTTTTT
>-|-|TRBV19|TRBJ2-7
CASSLVETSYEQYF
TGTGCCAGTAGCCTCGTGGAGACCTCCTACGAGCAGTACTTC
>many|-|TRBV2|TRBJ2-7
CASLYQRSSYEQYF
TGTGCCAGCCTCTACCAGCGGTCCTCCTACGAGCAGTACTTC
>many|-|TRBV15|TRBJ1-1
CATSRGDSHPFF
TGTGCCACCAGCAGAGGAGACTCACATCCTTTCTTT
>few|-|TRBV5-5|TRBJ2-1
CASSLGDSYNEQFF
TGTGCCAGCAGCTTGGGTGATTCCTACAATGAGCAGTTCTTC
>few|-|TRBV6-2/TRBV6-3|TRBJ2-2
CASVTHRAANTGELFF
TGTGCCAGCGTGACCCACAGGGCGGCGAACACCGGGGAGCTGTTTTTT
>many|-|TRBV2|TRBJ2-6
CASSTGANVLTF
TGTGCCAGCTCGACTGGGGCCAACGTCCTGACTTTC
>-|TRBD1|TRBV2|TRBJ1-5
CASMTTGGQPQHF
TGTGCCAGCATGACGACAGGGGGTCAGCCCCAGCATTTT
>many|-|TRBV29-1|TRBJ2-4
CSVDRTETENIQYF
TGCAGCGTGGACCGGACGGAGACGGAAAACATTCAGTACTTC
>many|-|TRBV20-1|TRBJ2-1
CSARLGGANEQFF
TGCAGTGCTAGATTGGGGGGGGCGAATGAGCAGTTCTTC
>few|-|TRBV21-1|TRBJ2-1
CASSKDRVRDRGTNEQFF
TGTGCCAGCAGCAAAGATAGAGTCCGGGACAGGGGGACGAATGAGCAGTTCTTC
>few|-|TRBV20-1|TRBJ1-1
CSARIPNTEAFF
TGCAGTGCTAGAATCCCGAACACTGAAGCTTTCTTT
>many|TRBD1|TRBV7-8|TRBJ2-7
CASSLGWTGGTNEQYF
TGTGCCAGCAGCTTAGGGTGGACAGGGGGGACCAACGAGCAGTACTTC
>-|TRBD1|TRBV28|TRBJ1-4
CASHPGGNEKLFF
TGTGCCAGCCATCCAGGGGGTAATGAAAAACTGTTTTTT
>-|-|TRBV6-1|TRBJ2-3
CASSGLPWTVPDTQYF
TGTGCCAGCAGTGGCCTACCATGGACGGTTCCAGATACGCAGTATTTT
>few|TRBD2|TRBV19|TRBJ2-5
CASRGLDQETQYF
TGTGCCAGTAGAGGACTAGATCAAGAGACCCAGTACTTC
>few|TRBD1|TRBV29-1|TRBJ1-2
CSVRGGQGIANYGYTF
TGCAGCGTGAGGGGAGGACAGGGGATAGCTAACTATGGCTACACCTTC
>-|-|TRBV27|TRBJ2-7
CASRARGPSYEQYF
TGTGCCAGTCGTGCCCGGGGACCCTCCTACGAGCAGTACTTC
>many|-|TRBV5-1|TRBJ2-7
CASSLGTGTNEQYF
TGCGCCAGCAGCTTGGGGACAGGGACTAACGAGCAGTACTTC
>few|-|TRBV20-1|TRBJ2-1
CSARKSRGDYNEQFF
TGCAGTGCTAGAAAGTCCAGGGGGGACTACAATGAGCAGTTCTTC
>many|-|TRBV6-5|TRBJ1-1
CASSSIITQNTEAFF
TGTGCCAGCAGCTCCATCATTACACAGAACACTGAAGCTTTCTTT
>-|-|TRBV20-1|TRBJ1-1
CSARESNTEAFF
TGCAGTGCTAGGGAATCCAACACTGAAGCTTTCTTT
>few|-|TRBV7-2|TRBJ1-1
CASSFTGNTEAFF
TGTGCCAGCAGCTTTACAGGGAACACTGAAGCTTTCTTT
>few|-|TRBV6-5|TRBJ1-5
CASSISTGQPQHF
TGTGCCAGCAGTATCTCGACAGGTCAGCCCCAGCATTTT
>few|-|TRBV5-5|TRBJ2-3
CASSLTFSTDTQYF
TGTGCCAGCAGCTTAACGTTTAGCACAGATACGCAGTATTTT
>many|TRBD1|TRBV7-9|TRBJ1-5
CASSPGQGDQPQHF
TGTGCCAGCAGCCCGGGACAGGGGGACCAGCCCCAGCATTTT
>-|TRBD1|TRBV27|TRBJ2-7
CASRLQGAANYEQYF
TGTGCCAGCAGGCTACAGGGGGCCGCGAACTACGAGCAGTACTTC
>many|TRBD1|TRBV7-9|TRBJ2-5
CASSWVRQGPGQTQYF
TGTGCCAGCAGCTGGGTTCGACAGGGTCCGGGCCAGACCCAGTACTTC
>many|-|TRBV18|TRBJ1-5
CASSPIQPQHF
TGTGCCAGCTCACCTATTCAGCCCCAGCATTTT
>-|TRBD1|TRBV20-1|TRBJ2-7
CSTTLTAGGYEQYF
TGCAGTACTACTCTCACGGCAGGGGGCTACGAGCAGTACTTC
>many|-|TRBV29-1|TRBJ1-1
CSVEDFMAGQSSEAFF
TGCAGCGTTGAAGATTTCATGGCCGGTCAGTCATCTGAAGCTTTCTTT
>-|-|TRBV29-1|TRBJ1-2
CSVPFIGPSDGYTF
TGCAGCGTGCCCTTCATAGGGCCCTCGGACGGCTACACCTTC
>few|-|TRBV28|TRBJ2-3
CASSLRSAQSTDTQYF
TGTGCCAGCAGTTTAAGATCAGCTCAAAGCACAGATACGCAGTATTTT
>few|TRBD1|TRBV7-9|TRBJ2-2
CASSRQGVNTGELFF
TGTGCCAGCAGCCGACAGGGCGTTAACACCGGGGAGCTGTTTTTT
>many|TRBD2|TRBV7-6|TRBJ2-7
CASSQRTSVGEQYF
TGTGCCAGCAGCCAGAGGACTAGCGTAGGCGAGCAGTACTTC
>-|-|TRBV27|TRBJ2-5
CASSLSGPGETQYF
TGTGCCAGCAGTTTATCTGGCCCTGGTGAGACCCAGTACTTC
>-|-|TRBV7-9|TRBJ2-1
CASSPPQGDLTYNEQFF
TGTGCCAGCAGCCCGCCGCAAGGGGACCTCACATACAATGAGCAGTTCTTC
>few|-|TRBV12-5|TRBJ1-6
CASAWGITDSPLHF
TGTGCTAGTGCGTGGGGCATTACAGATTCACCCCTCCACTTT
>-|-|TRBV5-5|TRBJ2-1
CASSWTDSYNEQFF
TGTGCCAGCAGCTGGACGGACTCCTACAATGAGCAGTTCTTC
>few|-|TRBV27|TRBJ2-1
CASSTEGPEQFF
TGTGCCAGCAGTACGGAGGGCCCTGAGCAGTTCTTC
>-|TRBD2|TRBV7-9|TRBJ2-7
CASSSRLAGTYEQYF
TGTGCCAGCAGCTCACGACTAGCGGGAACCTACGAGCAGTACTTC
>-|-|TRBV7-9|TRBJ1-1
CASSFQGPNTEAFF
TGTGCCAGCAGCTTCCAGGGACCCAACACTGAAGCTTTCTTT
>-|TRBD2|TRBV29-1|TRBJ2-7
CSVRDTAGLAFKQYF
TGCAGCGTCCGAGACACGGCGGGACTAGCGTTCAAGCAGTACTTC
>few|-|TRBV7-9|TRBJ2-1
CASTDDFPNEQFF
TGTGCCAGCACGGACGACTTCCCCAATGAGCAGTTCTTC
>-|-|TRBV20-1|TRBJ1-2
CSARVNREYGYTF
TGCAGTGCTAGAGTCAACAGAGAGTATGGCTACACCTTC